A selection of T cell receptor beta chains follows, all from one sample in a study of T cells in tumors after PD-1 blockade. Libraries were prepared by immunoSEQ multiplex PCR; TCRdb keeps only in-frame clonotypes and omits some of them. The table records some 20,000 clones, about 85% of them present only once. The starting material was PBMCs, obtained after anti-PD-1 therapy. The receptors were sampled from a human donor with advanced basal cell or squamous cell carcinoma (not recorded which). Each CDR3 is given with its conserved first and last residue. The D gene is left open where the match is weak. The size of a clone is reported for some rows only, either as once, few or many, or as a class for expanded clones.

V gene	J gene	D gene	clone size	CDR3 length	CDR3 protein	CDR3 DNA
TRBV7-2	TRBJ2-7	NA	NA	14	CASSLAADSYEQYF	TGTGCCAGCAGCTTAGCGGCTGACTCCTACGAGCAGTACTTC
TRBV7-8	TRBJ1-1	NA	NA	15	CASSGGELVNTEAFF	TGTGCCAGCAGCGGGGGGGAGTTGGTGAACACTGAAGCTTTCTTT
TRBV5-6	TRBJ1-1	NA	NA	14	CASSLGHRGTEAFF	TGTGCCAGCAGCTTGGGCCACCGGGGCACTGAAGCTTTCTTT
TRBV2	TRBJ2-5	NA	once	13	CASGRTPQETQYF	TGTGCCAGCGGCAGGACACCACAAGAGACCCAGTACTTC
TRBV2	TRBJ1-2	NA	NA	12	CAGGHANYGYTF	TGTGCCGGAGGTCACGCTAACTATGGCTACACCTTC
TRBV5-1	TRBJ2-7	NA	NA	15	CASRFWLDVSYEQYF	TGCGCCAGCCGATTTTGGCTGGACGTTTCCTACGAGCAGTACTTC
TRBV19	TRBJ2-1	TRBD1	NA	17	CASSKSPGGQGYNEQFF	TGTGCCAGTAGTAAATCTCCGGGGGGACAGGGGTACAATGAGCAGTTCTTC
TRBV15	TRBJ2-7	TRBD2	once	15	CATSMGLAGTYEQYF	TGTGCCACCAGCATGGGACTAGCGGGAACCTACGAGCAGTACTTC
TRBV11-3	TRBJ2-5	TRBD2	NA	13	CASSPFGGETQYF	TGTGCCAGCAGCCCCTTCGGGGGGGAGACCCAGTACTTC
TRBV13	TRBJ2-3	TRBD2	NA	15	CASSSPSGGGDTQYF	TGTGCCAGCAGCTCCCCAAGCGGGGGAGGTGATACGCAGTATTTT
TRBV7-9	TRBJ2-5	TRBD1	NA	16	CASSLTDRVFGETQYF	TGTGCCAGCAGCTTAACGGACAGGGTTTTCGGGGAGACCCAGTACTTC
TRBV3-1/TRBV3-2	TRBJ2-1	TRBD2	few	15	CASSPPGEGPNEQFF	TGTGCCAGCAGCCCCCCCGGGGAGGGCCCCAATGAGCAGTTCTTC
TRBV3-1/TRBV3-2	TRBJ1-5	NA	NA	15	CASSQDLRGDQPQHF	TGTGCCAGCAGCCAAGATCTGAGGGGAGATCAGCCCCAGCATTTT
TRBV4-2	TRBJ2-1	TRBD1	few	16	CASSPGTGGTYNEQFF	TGTGCCAGCAGCCCGGGGACAGGGGGAACCTACAATGAGCAGTTCTTC
TRBV28	TRBJ1-2	TRBD1	once	12	CASQTGTYGYTF	TGTGCCAGCCAGACAGGGACCTATGGCTACACCTTC
TRBV3-1/TRBV3-2	TRBJ2-3	TRBD1	NA	16	CASSQSRQGNTDTQYF	TGTGCCAGCAGCCAAAGCAGACAGGGCAACACAGATACGCAGTATTTT
TRBV7-9	TRBJ2-1	NA	NA	15	CASSLYGGAYNEQFF	TGTGCCAGCAGCTTATACGGGGGTGCCTACAATGAGCAGTTCTTC